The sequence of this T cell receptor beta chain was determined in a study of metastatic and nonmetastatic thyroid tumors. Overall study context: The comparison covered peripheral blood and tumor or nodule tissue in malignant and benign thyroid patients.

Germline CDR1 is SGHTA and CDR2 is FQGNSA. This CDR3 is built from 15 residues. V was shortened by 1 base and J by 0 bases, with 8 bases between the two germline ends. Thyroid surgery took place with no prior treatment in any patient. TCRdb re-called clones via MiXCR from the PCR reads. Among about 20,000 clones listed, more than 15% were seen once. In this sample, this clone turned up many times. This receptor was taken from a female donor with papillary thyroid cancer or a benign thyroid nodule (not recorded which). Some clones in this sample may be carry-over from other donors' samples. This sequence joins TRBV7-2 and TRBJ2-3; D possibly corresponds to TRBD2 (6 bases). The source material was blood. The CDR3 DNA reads TGTGCCAGCAGCTTAGTTCGGGGGAGCACAGATACGCAGTATTTT. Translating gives CASSLVRGSTDTQYF.